These T cell receptor beta chains were read from a single sample in a study of blood T cell repertoires in COVID-19. Sequencing used immunoSEQ multiplex PCR; TCRdb keeps in-frame clones, though not all of them. Of roughly 150,000 clones listed, approximately 91% are singletons. Material for sequencing was peripheral blood. The receptors come from a man aged 18 to 35 with COVID-19, enrolled during active disease. CDR3s include the opening cysteine and the closing phenylalanine or tryptophan. The order of the fields is J gene, D gene, CDR3 length, clone size, V gene, CDR3 protein, CDR3 DNA. D genes are given only for firm matches. A clone size is listed for some rows: how often the clone was seen (once, few, many), or a class if it is expanded.

J gene: TRBJ1-3; D gene: NA; CDR3 length: 16; clone size: NA; V gene: TRBV7-6; CDR3 protein: CASSLALGAIGNTIYF; CDR3 DNA: TGTGCCAGCAGCTTAGCTCTAGGGGCGATTGGAAACACCATATATTTT
J gene: TRBJ2-7; D gene: TRBD1; CDR3 length: 14; clone size: NA; V gene: TRBV9; CDR3 protein: CASSAGTGIYEQYF; CDR3 DNA: TGTGCCAGCAGCGCCGGGACAGGGATTTACGAGCAGTACTTC
J gene: TRBJ2-1; D gene: NA; CDR3 length: 14; clone size: NA; V gene: TRBV4-3; CDR3 protein: CASSQFTGIDEQFF; CDR3 DNA: TGCGCCAGCAGCCAATTCACAGGGATAGATGAGCAGTTCTTC
J gene: TRBJ2-5; D gene: TRBD1; CDR3 length: 15; clone size: NA; V gene: TRBV7-6; CDR3 protein: CASSLTLQGWETQYF; CDR3 DNA: TGTGCCAGCAGCTTAACTCTACAGGGGTGGGAGACCCAGTACTTC
J gene: TRBJ2-2; D gene: TRBD2; CDR3 length: 17; clone size: once; V gene: TRBV28; CDR3 protein: CASSLGGRDYTAGELFF; CDR3 DNA: TGTGCCAGCAGTTTGGGCGGGAGGGACTATACCGCCGGGGAGCTGTTTTTT
J gene: TRBJ1-2; D gene: NA; CDR3 length: 16; clone size: many; V gene: TRBV28; CDR3 protein: CASSSLATATNYGYTF; CDR3 DNA: TGTGCCAGCAGTTCCCTAGCGACAGCTACTAACTATGGCTACACCTTC
J gene: TRBJ2-2; D gene: NA; CDR3 length: 14; clone size: few; V gene: TRBV2; CDR3 protein: CASSEVSNTGELFF; CDR3 DNA: TGTGCCAGCAGTGAAGTATCGAACACCGGGGAGCTGTTTTTT
J gene: TRBJ1-1; D gene: NA; CDR3 length: 14; clone size: NA; V gene: TRBV6-6; CDR3 protein: CASSWGQLNTEAFF; CDR3 DNA: TGTGCCAGCAGTTGGGGACAACTGAACACTGAAGCTTTCTTT
J gene: TRBJ1-2; D gene: NA; CDR3 length: 13; clone size: NA; V gene: TRBV7-9; CDR3 protein: CASSLAGAQGYTF; CDR3 DNA: TGTGCCAGCAGCTTAGCGGGGGCGCAGGGCTACACCTTC
J gene: TRBJ1-6; D gene: NA; CDR3 length: 16; clone size: NA; V gene: TRBV4-3; CDR3 protein: CASSQDRGGRISPLHF; CDR3 DNA: TGCGCCAGCAGCCAAGACAGGGGAGGGCGTATTTCACCCCTCCACTTT
J gene: TRBJ1-1; D gene: TRBD1; CDR3 length: 18; clone size: NA; V gene: TRBV9; CDR3 protein: CASSPPTGYLGRGTEAFF; CDR3 DNA: TGTGCCAGCAGCCCACCGACAGGGTATCTCGGAAGGGGCACTGAAGCTTTCTTT
J gene: TRBJ1-6; D gene: NA; CDR3 length: 11; clone size: NA; V gene: TRBV7-2; CDR3 protein: CASSLPGALHF; CDR3 DNA: TGTGCCAGCAGCCTCCCGGGGGCCCTCCACTTT
J gene: TRBJ2-7; D gene: NA; CDR3 length: 12; clone size: NA; V gene: TRBV6-5; CDR3 protein: CATNTGIYEQYF; CDR3 DNA: TGTGCCACCAACACGGGGATCTACGAGCAGTACTTC
J gene: TRBJ1-2; D gene: NA; CDR3 length: 16; clone size: NA; V gene: TRBV6-5; CDR3 protein: CASSYSRNIANYGYTF; CDR3 DNA: TGTGCCAGCAGTTACTCTCGTAACATCGCTAACTATGGCTACACCTTC
J gene: TRBJ2-1; D gene: TRBD2; CDR3 length: 17; clone size: NA; V gene: TRBV7-6; CDR3 protein: CASSSGLAGRAYNEQFF; CDR3 DNA: TGTGCCAGCAGCTCTGGACTAGCGGGACGCGCCTACAATGAGCAGTTCTTC
J gene: TRBJ2-1; D gene: TRBD2; CDR3 length: 15; clone size: NA; V gene: TRBV11-2; CDR3 protein: CASSQRLAGVGEQFF; CDR3 DNA: TGTGCCAGCAGTCAAAGACTAGCGGGAGTCGGTGAGCAGTTCTTC
J gene: TRBJ1-5; D gene: NA; CDR3 length: 14; clone size: NA; V gene: TRBV24-1; CDR3 protein: CATSDLTFNQPQHF; CDR3 DNA: TGTGCCACCAGTGATTTGACTTTCAATCAGCCCCAGCATTTT
J gene: TRBJ1-1; D gene: NA; CDR3 length: 14; clone size: NA; V gene: TRBV7-2; CDR3 protein: CASSFLGLQAEAFF; CDR3 DNA: TGTGCCAGCAGCTTCTTGGGCCTGCAGGCTGAAGCTTTCTTT
J gene: TRBJ2-1; D gene: NA; CDR3 length: 16; clone size: NA; V gene: TRBV28; CDR3 protein: CASSFPSGITYNEQFF; CDR3 DNA: TGTGCCAGCAGTTTCCCCTCCGGGATAACGTACAATGAGCAGTTCTTC
J gene: TRBJ1-2; D gene: NA; CDR3 length: 14; clone size: NA; V gene: TRBV28; CDR3 protein: CASSLRQGIYGYTF; CDR3 DNA: TGTGCCAGCAGTTTGAGGCAGGGGATCTATGGCTACACCTTC
J gene: TRBJ2-1; D gene: NA; CDR3 length: 13; clone size: NA; V gene: TRBV19; CDR3 protein: CASSSGRYNEQFF; CDR3 DNA: TGTGCCAGTAGTTCGGGAAGATACAATGAGCAGTTCTTC
J gene: TRBJ2-7; D gene: TRBD1; CDR3 length: 15; clone size: NA; V gene: TRBV14; CDR3 protein: CASSQDDRVSYEQYF; CDR3 DNA: TGTGCCAGCAGCCAAGATGACAGGGTATCCTACGAGCAGTACTTC
J gene: TRBJ1-6; D gene: NA; CDR3 length: 15; clone size: once; V gene: TRBV4-1; CDR3 protein: CASSRFLSGNSPLHF; CDR3 DNA: TGCGCCAGCAGCCGTTTCCTGTCGGGTAATTCACCCCTCCACTTT
J gene: TRBJ2-5; D gene: NA; CDR3 length: 14; clone size: NA; V gene: TRBV7-9; CDR3 protein: CASSFLSVQETQYF; CDR3 DNA: TGTGCCAGCAGCTTTCTGAGCGTCCAAGAGACCCAGTACTTC
J gene: TRBJ1-2; D gene: NA; CDR3 length: 12; clone size: NA; V gene: TRBV3-1/TRBV3-2; CDR3 protein: CASGPGGRDYTF; CDR3 DNA: TGTGCCAGCGGTCCCGGGGGAAGAGACTACACCTTC
J gene: TRBJ2-1; D gene: NA; CDR3 length: 14; clone size: NA; V gene: TRBV14; CDR3 protein: CASSQEGRDNEQFF; CDR3 DNA: TGTGCCAGCAGCCAAGAAGGCCGGGACAATGAGCAGTTCTTC
J gene: TRBJ2-7; D gene: TRBD2; CDR3 length: 14; clone size: NA; V gene: TRBV5-4; CDR3 protein: CASSLLAGANEQYF; CDR3 DNA: TGTGCCAGCAGCTTACTAGCGGGAGCGAACGAGCAGTACTTC
J gene: TRBJ2-1; D gene: TRBD2; CDR3 length: 15; clone size: NA; V gene: TRBV11-2; CDR3 protein: CASSPGLAVLDEQFF; CDR3 DNA: TGTGCCAGCAGCCCGGGACTAGCGGTCTTAGATGAGCAGTTCTTC
J gene: TRBJ2-5; D gene: TRBD1; CDR3 length: 14; clone size: few; V gene: TRBV28; CDR3 protein: CASSSLDREETQYF; CDR3 DNA: TGTGCCAGCAGTTCCTTGGACAGGGAAGAGACCCAGTACTTC
J gene: TRBJ1-1; D gene: NA; CDR3 length: 15; clone size: NA; V gene: TRBV14; CDR3 protein: CASSQELSTNTEAFF; CDR3 DNA: TGTGCCAGCAGCCAAGAGTTGAGTACGAACACTGAAGCTTTCTTT
J gene: TRBJ2-1; D gene: TRBD1; CDR3 length: 16; clone size: NA; V gene: TRBV29-1; CDR3 protein: CSVGERDRAKYNEQFF; CDR3 DNA: TGCAGCGTTGGAGAGAGGGACAGGGCAAAGTACAATGAGCAGTTCTTC
J gene: TRBJ2-3; D gene: TRBD1; CDR3 length: 15; clone size: NA; V gene: TRBV5-4; CDR3 protein: CASSLDRGLTDTQYF; CDR3 DNA: TGTGCCAGCAGCTTGGACAGGGGTCTCACAGATACGCAGTATTTT
J gene: TRBJ2-7; D gene: NA; CDR3 length: 14; clone size: NA; V gene: TRBV9; CDR3 protein: CASNKGGDSHEQYF; CDR3 DNA: TGTGCCAGCAACAAAGGGGGAGACTCCCACGAGCAGTACTTC
J gene: TRBJ1-2; D gene: TRBD1; CDR3 length: 14; clone size: NA; V gene: TRBV19; CDR3 protein: CASSMTGGARGYTF; CDR3 DNA: TGTGCCAGTAGTATGACAGGGGGCGCACGTGGCTACACCTTC
J gene: TRBJ1-2; D gene: NA; CDR3 length: 14; clone size: NA; V gene: TRBV7-2; CDR3 protein: CASSLEHSNYGYTF; CDR3 DNA: TGTGCCAGCAGCTTAGAACACAGTAACTATGGCTACACCTTC
J gene: TRBJ2-7; D gene: NA; CDR3 length: 14; clone size: NA; V gene: TRBV29-1; CDR3 protein: CSAGTTGTLYEQYF; CDR3 DNA: TGCAGCGCCGGGACCACCGGGACACTGTACGAGCAGTACTTC
J gene: TRBJ2-7; D gene: TRBD1; CDR3 length: 14; clone size: NA; V gene: TRBV14; CDR3 protein: CASSQGGTGYEQYF; CDR3 DNA: TGTGCCAGCAGCCAAGGAGGGACAGGCTACGAGCAGTACTTC
J gene: TRBJ2-3; D gene: NA; CDR3 length: 15; clone size: NA; V gene: TRBV7-3; CDR3 protein: CASSFGAQSPDTQYF; CDR3 DNA: TGTGCCAGCAGCTTTGGGGCCCAGTCTCCGGATACGCAGTATTTT
J gene: TRBJ2-1; D gene: TRBD2; CDR3 length: 14; clone size: NA; V gene: TRBV30; CDR3 protein: CAWTPRLAGTEQFF; CDR3 DNA: TGTGCCTGGACCCCGAGGCTAGCGGGAACTGAGCAGTTCTTC